Below are 23 T cell receptor beta chains sequenced from a single sample in a study of T cell responses to AZD1222 COVID-19 vaccine. Profiled with immunoSEQ multiplex PCR; TCRdb holds only in-frame clones, not every one. Among 100,000 to 150,000 clones, 88% were seen once, and the ten largest hold under 9.5%. Here the sequenced sample was peripheral blood, taken on day 0 of AZD1222 vaccination. These receptors were taken from an adult in good health.

The rearrangement links TRBV6-1 to TRBJ2-1; 7 bases line up with TRBD2. The V segment lost 1 base and the J segment 6 bases; nucleotides outside the gene matches: 15. CDR1 and CDR2 from the germline V gene are MNHNS and SASEGT. The CDR3 is made up of 18 amino acids. The CDR3 DNA is TGTGCCAGCAGTGAAGTGGGTGTTTTTCGACTAGCACCCAATGAGCAGTTCTTC. It specifies CASSEVGVFRLAPNEQFF.

CDR3 in amino acids: CASSLSSGGARDTQYF. CDR3 nucleotides: TGTGCCAGTAGCCTATCCAGCGGGGGGGCGAGGGATACGCAGTATTTT. The gene calls are TRBV19 and TRBJ2-3, with 10 bases aligning to TRBD2. The CDR3 has 16 residues. After removal of 6 bases from V and 6 bases from J, the junction contained 12 bases not matched to a gene. Germline V gene data show CDR1 as LNHDA and CDR2 as SQIVND (reference sequence).

This clone was detected only a few times. The gene calls are TRBV11-3 and TRBJ2-2; 7 bases fit TRBD2. Unmatched junction bases numbered 9, after V lost 1 base and J lost 7 bases. Germline V gene data show CDR1 as SGHNT and CDR2 as YENEEA. CDR3 length: 16 residues. CDR3 DNA sequence: TGTGCCAGCAGCTTAGGGCTAGCGGTCCGAGGCGGGGAGCTGTTTTTT. Protein: CASSLGLAVRGGELFF.

The genes are TRBV27 and TRBJ2-3; possible D gene TRBD2, 7 bases. The CDR3 totals 18 residues. CDR1 and CDR2 (germline): MNHEY, SMNVEV (reference sequence). Trimming cost V 6 bases and J 0 bases, with 22 bases left between them. Here the CDR3 DNA reads TGTGCCAGCAGCGGGGGGCTAGCGGAAATGTATAGCACAGATACGCAGTATTTT. Translating it yields CASSGGLAEMYSTDTQYF.

In its sample, this clone was seen once. V usage is TRBV5-1 and J usage is TRBJ2-7, with TRBD1 matching 11 bases. This CDR3 spans 15 amino acids. The germline V gene has CDR1 SGHRS and CDR2 YFSETQ. V gave up 3 bases and J gave up 4 bases; unmatched junction bases: 6. The chain's CDR3 is CASSWGTGGIYEQYF. The CDR3 DNA sequence: TGCGCCAGCAGCTGGGGGACAGGGGGAATATACGAGCAGTACTTC.

Notes on this clone: This sample includes further DNA sequences coding for the same CDR3. The chain couples TRBV2 to TRBJ1-5; D remains ambiguous. Germline CDR1 reads SNHLY; CDR2 reads FYNNEI. The CDR3 has 13 residues. The V end was cut by 2 bases, the J end by 4 bases, with 6 bases between. The CDR3 loop reads CASSELPNQPQHF. The CDR3, as DNA: TGTGCCAGCAGTGAACTCCCAAATCAGCCCCAGCATTTT.

The chain is built from TRBV7-2 and TRBJ2-7, with 7 bases fitting TRBD1. CDR1 and CDR2 from the germline V gene are SGHTA and FQGNSA. With 0 bases clipped from V and 0 bases from J, the junction kept 2 bases outside the gene matches. This CDR3 comprises 15 residues. In DNA form, the CDR3 reads TGTGCCAGCAGCTTAGCGTGGGACAGCTCCTACGAGCAGTACTTC. Its translation: CASSLAWDSSYEQYF.

The chain joins TRBV11-3 to TRBJ2-5; D could derive from TRBD1 or TRBD2 (6 bases each). The V gene's germline CDR1 is SGHNT and CDR2 YENEEA. This CDR3 comprises 15 residues. The V end was cut by 5 bases, the J end by 3 bases, with 16 bases between. CDR3 in amino acids: CASSGGTTGKETQYF. The CDR3 nucleotides are TGTGCCAGCAGCGGCGGGACGACAGGCAAAGAGACCCAGTACTTC.

This chain uses TRBV5-1 with TRBJ2-7, with TRBD1 matching 8 bases. The CDR3 consists of 14 residues. Trimming cost V 2 bases and J 5 bases; bases outside gene matches: 6. Germline V gene sequence: CDR1 SGHRS, CDR2 YFSETQ. The CDR3 bases are TGCGCCAGCAGCTTAGGACAGGGAATGGACGAGCAGTACTTC. It translates to CASSLGQGMDEQYF.

J is TRBJ2-3 and V is TRBV4-2, with 15 nucleotides matching TRBD2. The germline CDR1 and CDR2 sequences are LGHNA and YNFKEQ. This CDR3 spans 17 amino acids. The junction had 5 bases not matched to a gene; V was cut back by 1 base and J by 6 bases. DNA of the CDR3: TGTGCCAGCAGCCAAGCGGGGACTAGCGGGAGGTGGGATACGCAGTATTTT. This codes for CASSQAGTSGRWDTQYF.

This sequence joins TRBV6-5 and TRBJ2-3; no clear D gene. The length of the CDR3 is 11 residues. The V end was cut by 8 bases, the J end by 6 bases, with 9 bases between. Germline CDR1 is MNHEY and CDR2 is SVGAGI. The CDR3 bases are TGTGCCAGCGGGGAAAGGGATACGCAGTATTTT. It yields the protein CASGERDTQYF.

V is TRBV3-1 (or the pseudogene TRBV3-2) and J is TRBJ1-5; D gene uncertain. This CDR3 is built from 15 residues. V was shortened by 0 bases and J by 1 base, with 7 bases between the two germline ends. CDR1 is LGHDT, CDR2 YNNKEL, per germline (reference sequence). The CDR3 here is CASSQDSVSNQPQHF. CDR3 bases: TGTGCCAGCAGCCAAGATTCGGTGAGCAATCAGCCCCAGCATTTT.

The V and J genes are TRBV21-1 and TRBJ2-1. TRBV21-1 has pseudogene status. The CDR3 spans 13 residues. CDR3 nucleotides: TGTGCCAGCAGCAAAGGAAGGATGAATGAGCAGTTCTTC. This sequence encodes CASSKGRMNEQFF.

This rearrangement joins TRBV7-3 to TRBJ2-6, with a tentative D call TRBD1 (6 bases). V shed 1 base and J shed 4 bases, with 8 bases lying between them. The germline gives CDR1 SGHTA, CDR2 FQGTGA. The CDR3 loop spans 15 amino acids. The CDR3 region is CASSLNRAGANVLTF. CDR3 DNA: TGTGCCAGCAGCTTAAACAGGGCAGGGGCCAACGTCCTGACTTTC.

The chain carries TRBV5-1 and TRBJ1-3; D not resolved. V was pared by 6 bases and J by 0 bases, with 10 bases between. Germline assignment: CDR1 SGHRS and CDR2 YFSETQ. The CDR3 is 14 amino acids. The CDR3 DNA reads as TGCGCCAGCACTGACCCAGGCTCTGGAAACACCATATATTTT. This encodes CASTDPGSGNTIYF.

This clone was counted a few times. V usage is TRBV11-2 and J usage is TRBJ1-1, with D hard to call. V lost 1 base, J lost 7 bases, and 4 bases lay in between. The CDR3 runs 11 residues. CDR1 and CDR2 (germline): SGHAT, FQNNGV. CDR3 sequence (DNA): TGTGCCAGCAGCTTAGTCAGTGAAGCTTTCTTT. It specifies CASSLVSEAFF.

This clone was counted a few times. DNA for the CDR3: TGTGCCAGCAGTGGAAACAGGGCCGGGAACACTGAAGCTTTCTTT. Its translation: CASSGNRAGNTEAFF. This rearrangement joins TRBV25-1 to TRBJ1-1; TRBD1 is a possible D gene (6 bases). V lost 4 bases, J lost 1 base, and 13 bases lay in between. Looked up from germline, CDR1 is MGHDK and CDR2 is SYGVNS. The CDR3 has 15 residues.

The chain has TRBV12-5 and TRBJ2-2; TRBD1 is a possible D gene (6 bases). This CDR3 has 15 amino acids. V lost 0 bases and J lost 6, with 11 bases in between. Germline-derived CDR1 and CDR2 are LGHNT and FRNRAP. The CDR3 DNA reads TGTGCTAGTGGTTTGGTACTGCAGGGGCCCGGGGAGCTGTTTTTT. Residues: CASGLVLQGPGELFF. Supplemented by reference TRBV12-5 and TRBJ2-2, the full variable domain reads DARVTQTPRHKVTEMGQEVTMRCQPILGHNTVFWYRQTMMQGLELLAYFRNRAPLDDSGMPKDRFSAEMPDATLATLKIQPSEPRDSAVYFCASGLVLQGPGELFFGEGSRLTVL.

With respect to this clone: At one boundary the junction diverges from the germline segment, which might be a read error. The chain couples TRBV12-3 or TRBV12-4 to TRBJ1-2; D is perhaps TRBD1 (6 bases). The CDR3 contains 13 residues. CDR3 region: CASSLGQQYGYTF. The CDR3 DNA sequence: TGTGCCAGCAGCTTAGGACAGCAGTATGGCTACACCTTC.

The chain has TRBV27 and TRBJ2-3, with D hard to call. Germline V lookup: CDR1 MNHEY, CDR2 SMNVEV (reference sequence). The CDR3 covers 17 residues. The V end lost 5 bases, the J end lost 0 bases, and 18 bases lay between the germline ends. The CDR3 bases are TGTGCCAGCAGTCTGACCCCGCATGGCTCTAGCACAGATACGCAGTATTTT. Translated: CASSLTPHGSSTDTQYF.

V is TRBV20-1 and J is TRBJ2-3; TRBD2 matches at 11 bases. The CDR3 sequence is 15 residues long. Losses at the gene ends were 6 bases for V and 6 bases for J; bases not matched to a gene: 11. The germline V gene has CDR1 DFQATT and CDR2 SNEGSKA (reference sequence). The CDR3 nucleotides read TGCAGTGCGAGTAAACTAGCGGGAGACTTGGATACGCAGTATTTT. Translated: CSASKLAGDLDTQYF.

The chain uses TRBV11-2 and TRBJ2-3; maybe TRBD2 (7 bases). This CDR3 comprises 17 residues. In germline, CDR1 is SGHAT, CDR2 FQNNGV. The ends were cut back, 5 bases at V and 2 bases at J, with 20 bases in the middle. CDR3 region: CASSPRGGSLNTDTQYF. In nucleotides, the CDR3 is TGTGCCAGCAGCCCACGCGGGGGCAGCCTGAACACAGATACGCAGTATTTT.

This CDR3 reads CASSFGGGARETQYF. The CDR3 DNA reads as TGCGCCAGCAGCTTCGGGGGCGGGGCGCGGGAGACCCAGTACTTC. V usage is TRBV5-1 and J usage is TRBJ2-5, with D perhaps assigned TRBD1 or TRBD2 (6 bases each). Trimming shortened V by 2 bases and J by 5 bases, and 16 bases separated the two germline ends. The CDR3 contains 15 residues. Germline V lookup: CDR1 SGHRS, CDR2 YFSETQ.